Following are 26 T cell receptor beta chains from one sample sequenced in a study of response to subunit inactivated influenza vaccine (dated by TCRdb to 2016 to 2018). Preparation of the library involved RT-PCR. Sequenced on an Illumina HiSeq 2500. TCRdb ran its own pipeline on the public reads, namely fastp trimming at Q25 and MiXCR clone calling, and kept in-frame beta chains. Rows are unified per CDR3 protein, each entry keeping the most common DNA and genes. Here the sample has some 520,000 distinct CDR3 sequences; about 17% occur a single time. Of the sample, less than 4% is held by the ten largest clones. The source material was CD4+ T cells sorted from PBMCs, sampled roughly 24 months after vaccination. The receptors originated from a man between 50 and 75 years old who received an inactivated influenza vaccine. Donor details come from another sample of the same person, matched by shared clones.

The gene calls are TRBV20-1 and TRBJ2-1; 15 nucleotides agree with TRBD2. After removal of 6 bases from V and 9 bases from J, the junction contained 3 bases not matched to a gene. Germline CDR1 DFQATT, CDR2 SNEGSKA (reference sequence). The CDR3 is 13 residues long. As DNA, the CDR3 is TGCAGTGCCCTGGGACTAGCGGGGGGTGAGCAGTTCTTC. It codes for CSALGLAGGEQFF.

In its sample, this clonotype was seen a few times. The genes are TRBV20-1 and TRBJ2-1, with 14 bases lining up with TRBD2. Looked up from germline, CDR1 is DFQATT and CDR2 is SNEGSKA (reference sequence). The CDR3 has 14 amino acids. V shed 4 bases, J shed 10 bases, and the junction held 6 bases outside the gene matches. The CDR3 here is CSAISGTSGGEQFF. CDR3 bases: TGCAGTGCTATATCCGGGACTAGCGGGGGAGAGCAGTTCTTC.

This clonotype has at least ten counts. The chain carries TRBV3-1 and TRBJ2-7; 8 nucleotides align to TRBD2. The CDR3 is made up of 15 amino acids. Trimming cost V 1 base and J 7 bases; bases outside gene matches: 9. Germline lookup yields CDR1 LGHDT and CDR2 YNNKEL (reference sequence). CDR3 coding DNA: TGTGCCAGCAGCCAAGTTGCCGGGAGGGCGATTGAGCAGTACTTC. This sequence encodes CASSQVAGRAIEQYF.

The chain carries TRBV6-1 and TRBJ1-2; TRBD1 matches 7 bases. Germline V gives CDR1 MNHNS, CDR2 SASEGT. This CDR3 is 14 amino acids long. V lost 5 bases, J lost 8 bases, and 11 bases stayed unmatched. CDR3 residues: CASSKTGRGGGYTF. The CDR3 nucleotides are TGTGCCAGCAGTAAGACAGGGAGGGGGGGAGGCTACACCTTC.

In its sample, this clonotype was seen a few times. The V gene is TRBV20-1, the J gene TRBJ2-1; a weak D match, TRBD2 (6 bases). V was clipped by 5 bases and J by 0 bases, with 11 bases between them. Germline CDR1 is DFQATT and CDR2 is SNEGSKA (reference sequence). CDR3 length: 14 residues. Here the CDR3 reads CSAEGGGSYNEQFF. The CDR3, as DNA: TGCAGTGCTGAGGGAGGCGGCTCCTACAATGAGCAGTTCTTC.

This clonotype has more than one count but fewer than ten. J is TRBJ2-2 and V is TRBV12-3 or TRBV12-4; the match to TRBD1 covers 8 bases. J was trimmed by 3 bases and V by 5 bases; bases with no gene match: 5. The CDR3 loop spans 15 amino acids. CDR3 in DNA: TGTGCCAGCAGTGGTGGGACAGGTTACACCGGGGAGCTGTTTTTT. This codes for CASSGGTGYTGELFF.

As to this clonotype: The germline gene is not matched at one end of the junction; a read error may be the cause. The genes are TRBV4-1 and TRBJ2-2, with D unresolved. The CDR3 has 16 residues. Germline V gene sequence: CDR1 MGHRA, CDR2 YSYEKL. CDR3 amino acids: CASRQVKPANTGELFF. Here the CDR3 DNA reads TGCGCCAGCAGGCAAGTAAAGCCAGCGAACACCGGGGAGCTGTTTTTT.

This clonotype occurred a few times. For the CDR3, the DNA is TGCAGTGCTATTAACATAAACCCTTTTACAGATACGCAGTATTTT. It translates to CSAININPFTDTQYF. The V call is TRBV20-1, the J call TRBJ2-3; D gene unclear. This CDR3 contains 15 residues. With 4 bases removed from V and 3 bases from J, the gap between germline ends came to 17 bases. Germline lookup yields CDR1 DFQATT and CDR2 SNEGSKA (reference sequence).

The chain links TRBV20-1 to TRBJ2-1, with D possibly being TRBD2 (6 bases). V gave up 2 bases and J gave up 3 bases, with 14 bases separating them. From germline, CDR1 is DFQATT and CDR2 SNEGSKA (reference sequence). There are 15 residues in the CDR3. The DNA of the CDR3 is TGCAGTGCTAGAAGGGGTGGGAGGTACTACAATGAGCAGTTCTTC. This codes for CSARRGGRYYNEQFF.

This clonotype was detected only a few times. This chain joins TRBV6-2 or TRBV6-3 and TRBJ2-1, with TRBD2 matching 11 bases. Germline values: CDR1 MNHEY, CDR2 SVGEGT. After removal of 6 bases from V and 13 bases from J, the junction contained 5 bases not matched to a gene. The CDR3 sequence is 12 residues long. The CDR3 region is CASSMTSGKQFF. The CDR3 DNA reads TGTGCCAGCAGCATGACTAGCGGGAAACAGTTCTTC.

The rearrangement links TRBV7-8 to TRBJ1-1, with D tentatively TRBD1 (5 bases). The CDR3 has 17 amino acids. Germline CDR1 is SGHVS and CDR2 is FQNEAQ. V lost 5 bases and J lost 1, with 20 bases in between. For the CDR3, the DNA is TGTGCCAGCAGCCGAACAAGGATTGGGGGAAGGAACACTGAAGCTTTCTTT. As protein: CASSRTRIGGRNTEAFF.

Turning to this clonotype: At one end, the junction sequence differs from germline, possibly due to a read error. This rearrangement joins TRBV16 to TRBJ2-3, with 7 bases lining up with TRBD2. CDR3 length equals 15 residues. The germline CDR1 and CDR2 sequences are KGHSY and FQNENV. CDR3 coding DNA: TGTGCCAGCACCAAAGCGGGGCCTAGCACAGAGACGCAGTATTTT. Its protein is CASTKAGPSTETQYF.

The chain employs TRBV20-1 and TRBJ2-7; 7 positions agree with TRBD1. This CDR3 is built from 14 residues. V lost 3 bases to trimming and J lost 4 bases; unmatched junction nucleotides: 9. CDR1 is DFQATT and CDR2 is SNEGSKA in the germline V gene (reference sequence). The DNA of the CDR3 is TGCAGTGCTAGTCTACTTCAGGGGGAATACGAGCAGTACTTC. Translation: CSASLLQGEYEQYF.

This rearrangement joins TRBV7-2 to TRBJ2-1; 12 bases agree with TRBD2. The length of the CDR3 is 17 residues. Germline trimming cut 5 bases from V and 1 base from J; bases unmatched to any gene: 6. The germline V gene encodes CDR1 SGHTA and CDR2 FQGNSA. The CDR3 DNA follows: TGTGCCAGCAGCCCGACTAGCGGGAGAGGGTCCTACAATGAGCAGTTCTTC. This gives the protein CASSPTSGRGSYNEQFF.

This clonotype was observed many times. The chain uses TRBV20-1 and TRBJ1-5; D is undetermined. V dropped 0 bases and J dropped 6 bases, with 6 bases sitting between them. The CDR3 has 12 amino acids. Germline CDR1 is DFQATT and CDR2 is SNEGSKA (reference sequence). The CDR3 coding sequence is TGCAGTGCTAGAGATAGAGCTCAGCCCCAGCATTTT. Protein: CSARDRAQPQHF.

The rearrangement links TRBV15 to TRBJ2-6; D unclear. Trimming took 0 bases from V and 1 from J, leaving 10 bases between them. CDR1 is LNHNV, CDR2 YYDKDF, per germline (reference sequence). The CDR3 extends over 17 amino acids. The CDR3 here is CATSRDLKFSGANVLTF. Here the CDR3 DNA reads TGTGCCACCAGCAGAGATCTGAAATTTTCTGGGGCCAACGTCCTGACTTTC.

This clonotype came up many times. The gene calls are TRBV24-1 and TRBJ2-3; D is uncertain. The CDR3 runs 12 residues. CDR1 and CDR2 (germline): KGHDR, SFDVKD. Trimming took 5 bases from V and 0 from J, leaving 2 bases between them. CDR3 nucleotides: TGTGCCACCAGTGGCAGCACAGATACGCAGTATTTT. This sequence encodes CATSGSTDTQYF.

This clonotype was detected a few times. The V call is TRBV20-1, the J call TRBJ2-3; 10 nucleotides line up with TRBD2. V lost 2 bases, J lost 0 bases, and 5 bases stayed unmatched. The CDR3 length is 16 residues. The germline V gene has CDR1 DFQATT and CDR2 SNEGSKA (reference sequence). The CDR3 region is CSARPVAGGSTDTQYF. The CDR3 DNA reads as TGCAGTGCTAGACCCGTAGCGGGAGGAAGCACAGATACGCAGTATTTT.

In this sample, this clonotype turned up a few times. The chain links TRBV4-2 to TRBJ2-2; 13 bases fit TRBD2. Germline V gene lookup returns CDR1 LGHNA and CDR2 YNFKEQ. The CDR3 is 19 residues long. The junction had 8 bases not matched to a gene; V was cut back by 4 bases and J by 0 bases. CDR3 amino acids: CASSLVRTSGGANTGELFF. The CDR3 region has the DNA TGTGCCAGCAGCCTCGTAAGGACTAGCGGGGGCGCGAACACCGGGGAGCTGTTTTTT.

The CDR3 here is CAISLQGSDEQFF. The CDR3 region has the DNA TGTGCCATCAGCCTACAGGGATCTGATGAGCAGTTCTTC. The rearrangement links TRBV10-3 to TRBJ2-1, with D possibly TRBD1 on 6 matching bases. This CDR3 region has 13 residues. Trimming took off 6 bases at V and 8 bases at J, with 14 bases between the two ends. Germline V lookup: CDR1 ENHRY, CDR2 SYGVKD.

The chain uses TRBV20-1 and TRBJ2-1, with 9 bases lining up with TRBD1. Germline V gene lookup returns CDR1 DFQATT and CDR2 SNEGSKA (reference sequence). This CDR3 contains 15 residues. V shed 0 bases and J 10 bases; nucleotides not matched to a gene: 10. Written as DNA, the CDR3 is TGCAGTGCTAGAGATCTGCGACAGGGGGTTAGGGAGCAGTTCTTC. Residues: CSARDLRQGVREQFF.

On this clonotype itself: The junction does not match germline at one end; this may be a read error. The gene calls are TRBV20-1 and TRBJ2-5; D could derive from TRBD1 or TRBD2 (5 bases each). This CDR3 has 14 amino acids. Germline assignment: CDR1 DFQATT and CDR2 SNEGSKA (reference sequence). DNA of the CDR3: TGCAGTGCTGGAGAACCGGGACCGCAAGAGACCCAGTACTTC. This translates into CSAGEPGPQETQYF.

This clonotype was detected a few times. CDR3 nucleotides: TGCAGTGCCAGTTGGGGGTCCCGGGGGGACATTCAGTACTTC. Translating it yields CSASWGSRGDIQYF. This chain connects TRBV20-1 to TRBJ2-4; 7 bases map to TRBD2. The germline V gene encodes CDR1 DFQATT and CDR2 SNEGSKA (reference sequence). V shed 6 bases and J 8 bases; nucleotides not matched to a gene: 13. This CDR3 is built from 14 residues.

This clonotype was observed a handful of times. The chain has TRBV9 and TRBJ2-3, with 7 bases aligning to TRBD2. Per germline, CDR1 SGDLS and CDR2 YYNGEE. V lost 3 bases and J lost 0; bases outside the gene matches: 4. CDR3 size: 15 residues. The CDR3: CASSAGTTSTDTQYF. The CDR3 DNA follows: TGTGCCAGCAGCGCGGGGACTACCAGCACAGATACGCAGTATTTT.

The chain couples TRBV4-2 to TRBJ2-7, with TRBD2 matching 8 bases. Germline values: CDR1 LGHNA, CDR2 YNFKEQ. The CDR3 has 15 residues. Trimming cost V 0 bases and J 3 bases; bases outside gene matches: 4. The CDR3 DNA sequence: TGTGCCAGCAGCCAAGAAGCCGGGGGGGGCTACGAGCAGTACTTC. This codes for CASSQEAGGGYEQYF.

This chain uses TRBV20-1 with TRBJ2-3; D gene unclear. The CDR3 runs to 13 residues. In germline, CDR1 is DFQATT, CDR2 SNEGSKA (reference sequence). Trimming removed 2 bases at V and 2 bases at J, with 8 bases between. CDR3: CSARRGNTDTQYF. In DNA, the CDR3 is TGCAGTGCTAGACGCGGAAACACAGATACGCAGTATTTT.